This T cell receptor (beta chain) derives from a study of regulatory T cells in long-lasting Graves disease. Study results and limitations: Patients with persistent disease shared 2,741 public clonotypes, outpacing the roughly 1,000 shared by new patients.

CDR3 size: 13 residues. Germline values: CDR1 WNHNN, CDR2 SYGVQD (reference sequence). The V end was cut by 0 bases, the J end by 4 bases, with 6 bases between. Remarks on this clonotype: What it binds is unknown.

Building the TCR beta libraries relied on iRepertoire HTBI primers, and CDR3 regions underwent Arm-PCR. From the multiplex PCR reads, TCRdb called clonotypes with MiXCR, one entry per CDR3 protein. This table holds about 660,000 distinct CDR3 sequences, 25% to 35% found once. Time point denoted: persistent/refractory GD, antithyroid drugs over 5 years with positive TRAb. From PBMCs, RNA was extracted and then used to make the TCR library. Here the sequenced sample was peripheral blood mononuclear cells (PBMCs), taken when the disease was refractory, from a patient treated with antithyroid drugs. The chain joins TRBV10-1 to TRBJ1-1; no clear D gene. The sequence came from a female donor with Graves disease. Here the CDR3 reads CASSESAGTEAFF. CDR3 sequence (DNA): TGCGCCAGCAGTGAGTCTGCGGGCACTGAAGCTTTCTTT.